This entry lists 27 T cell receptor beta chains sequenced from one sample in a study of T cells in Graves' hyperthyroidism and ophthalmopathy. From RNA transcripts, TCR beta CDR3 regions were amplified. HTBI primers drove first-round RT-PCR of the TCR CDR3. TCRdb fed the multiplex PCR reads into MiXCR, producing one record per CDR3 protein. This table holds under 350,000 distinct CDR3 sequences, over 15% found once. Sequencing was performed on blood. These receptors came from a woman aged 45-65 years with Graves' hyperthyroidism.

The CDR3 region has the DNA TGTGCCTGGAGTGTACAGGGGCCGAATGAAAAACTGTTTTTT. This translates into CAWSVQGPNEKLFF. The chain is built from TRBV30 and TRBJ1-4; 7 bases line up with TRBD1. The CDR3 has 14 amino acids. Per the germline V gene, CDR1 is GTSNPN and CDR2 is SVGIG (reference sequence). Trimming at V came to 0 bases and at J to 5 bases, leaving 3 bases not matched to a gene.

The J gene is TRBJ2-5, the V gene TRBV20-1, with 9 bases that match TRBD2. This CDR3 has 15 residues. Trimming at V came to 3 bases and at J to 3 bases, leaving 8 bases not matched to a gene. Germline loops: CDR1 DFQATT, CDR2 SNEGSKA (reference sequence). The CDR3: CSASSGGGGEETQYF. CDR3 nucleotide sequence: TGCAGTGCTAGCAGTGGAGGCGGGGGGGAAGAGACCCAGTACTTC.

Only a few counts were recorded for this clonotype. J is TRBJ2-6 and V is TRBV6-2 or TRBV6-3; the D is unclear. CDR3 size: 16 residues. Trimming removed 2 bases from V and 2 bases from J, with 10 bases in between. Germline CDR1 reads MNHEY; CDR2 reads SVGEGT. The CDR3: CASSYGVTPGANVLTF. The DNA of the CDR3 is TGTGCCAGCAGTTACGGGGTGACTCCTGGGGCCAACGTCCTGACTTTC.

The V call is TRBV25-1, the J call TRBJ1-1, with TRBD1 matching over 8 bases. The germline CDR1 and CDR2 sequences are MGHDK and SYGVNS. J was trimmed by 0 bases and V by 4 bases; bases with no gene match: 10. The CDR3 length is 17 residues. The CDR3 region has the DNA TGTGCCAGCAGTGGACAGGGGCGGGGGAGGATGAACACTGAAGCTTTCTTT. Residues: CASSGQGRGRMNTEAFF.

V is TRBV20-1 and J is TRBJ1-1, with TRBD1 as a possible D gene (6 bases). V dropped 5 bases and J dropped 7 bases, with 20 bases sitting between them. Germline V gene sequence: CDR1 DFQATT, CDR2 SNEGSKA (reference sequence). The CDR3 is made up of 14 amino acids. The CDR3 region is CSARTTWGPDEAFF. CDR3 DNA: TGCAGTGCTCGAACCACCTGGGGGCCAGATGAAGCTTTCTTT.

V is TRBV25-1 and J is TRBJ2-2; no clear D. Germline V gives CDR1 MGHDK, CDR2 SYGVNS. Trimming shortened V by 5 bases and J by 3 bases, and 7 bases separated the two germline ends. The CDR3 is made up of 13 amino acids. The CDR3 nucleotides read TGTGCCAGCAGTACGCGAGACACCGGGGAGCTGTTTTTT. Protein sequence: CASSTRDTGELFF. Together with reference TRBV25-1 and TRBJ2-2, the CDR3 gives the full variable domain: EADIYQTPRYLVIGTGKKITLECSQTMGHDKMYWYQQDPGMELHLIHYSYGVNSTEKGDLSSESTVSRIRTEHFPLTLESARPSHTSQYLCASSTRDTGELFFGEGSRLTVL.

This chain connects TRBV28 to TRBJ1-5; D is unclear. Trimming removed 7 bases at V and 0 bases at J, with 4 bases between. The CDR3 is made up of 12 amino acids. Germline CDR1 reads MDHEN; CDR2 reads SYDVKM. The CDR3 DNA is TGTGCCAGCACCTTTAGCAATCAGCCCCAGCATTTT. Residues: CASTFSNQPQHF.

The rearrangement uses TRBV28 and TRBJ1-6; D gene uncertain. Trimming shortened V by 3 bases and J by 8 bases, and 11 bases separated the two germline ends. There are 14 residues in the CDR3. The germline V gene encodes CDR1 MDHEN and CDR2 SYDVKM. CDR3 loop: CASSFTSKHSPLHF. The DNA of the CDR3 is TGTGCCAGCAGTTTTACCAGTAAACATTCACCCCTCCACTTT.

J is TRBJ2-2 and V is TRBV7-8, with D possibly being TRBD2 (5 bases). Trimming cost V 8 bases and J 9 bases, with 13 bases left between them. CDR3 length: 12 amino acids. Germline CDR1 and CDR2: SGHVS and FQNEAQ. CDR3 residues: CASGSSHRELFF. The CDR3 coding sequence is TGTGCCAGCGGGAGCAGTCACCGGGAGCTGTTTTTT.

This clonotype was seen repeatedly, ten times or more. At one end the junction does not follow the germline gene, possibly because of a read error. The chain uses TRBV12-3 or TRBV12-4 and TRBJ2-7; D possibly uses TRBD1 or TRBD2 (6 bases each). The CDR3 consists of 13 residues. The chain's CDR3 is CASSPGGSDEQYF. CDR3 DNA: TGTGCCAGCAGTCCCGGGGGCTCCGACGAGCAGTACTTC.

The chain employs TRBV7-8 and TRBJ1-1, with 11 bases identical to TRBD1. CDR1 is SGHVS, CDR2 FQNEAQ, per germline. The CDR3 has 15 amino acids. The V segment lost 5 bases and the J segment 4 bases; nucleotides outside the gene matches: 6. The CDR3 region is CASSTRTGGFTEAFF. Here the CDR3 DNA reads TGTGCCAGCAGCACCCGGACAGGGGGCTTCACTGAAGCTTTCTTT.

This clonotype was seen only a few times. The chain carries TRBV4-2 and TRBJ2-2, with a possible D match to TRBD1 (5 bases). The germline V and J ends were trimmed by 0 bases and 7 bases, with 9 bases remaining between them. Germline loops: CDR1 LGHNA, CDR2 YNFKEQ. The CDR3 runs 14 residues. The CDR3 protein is CASSQDRARGELFF. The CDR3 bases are TGTGCCAGCAGCCAAGACAGGGCTCGCGGGGAGCTGTTTTTT.

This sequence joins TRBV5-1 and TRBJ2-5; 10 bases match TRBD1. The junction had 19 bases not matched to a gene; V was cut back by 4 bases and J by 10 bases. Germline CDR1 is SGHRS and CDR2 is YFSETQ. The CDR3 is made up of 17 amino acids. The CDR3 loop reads CASSATGTGASRDLQYF. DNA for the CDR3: TGCGCCAGCAGCGCGACCGGGACAGGGGCATCAAGAGACCTCCAGTACTTC.

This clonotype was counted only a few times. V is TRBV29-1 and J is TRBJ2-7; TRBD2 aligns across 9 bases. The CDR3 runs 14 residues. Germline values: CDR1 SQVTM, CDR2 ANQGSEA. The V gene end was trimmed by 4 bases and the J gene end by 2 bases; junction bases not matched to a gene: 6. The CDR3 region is CSVGTAGGPYEQYF. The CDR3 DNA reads TGCAGCGTTGGTACAGCGGGAGGCCCCTACGAGCAGTACTTC.

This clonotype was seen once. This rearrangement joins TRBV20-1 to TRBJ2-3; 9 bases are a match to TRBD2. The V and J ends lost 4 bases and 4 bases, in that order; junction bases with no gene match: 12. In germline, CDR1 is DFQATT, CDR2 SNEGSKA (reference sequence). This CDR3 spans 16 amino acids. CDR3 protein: CSAKAGGPIPADTQYF. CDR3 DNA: TGCAGTGCTAAGGCGGGGGGGCCGATTCCGGCAGATACGCAGTATTTT.

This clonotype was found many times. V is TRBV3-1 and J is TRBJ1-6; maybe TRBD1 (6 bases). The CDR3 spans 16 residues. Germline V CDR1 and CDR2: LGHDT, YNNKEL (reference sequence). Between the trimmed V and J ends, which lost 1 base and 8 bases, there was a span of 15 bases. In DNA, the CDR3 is TGTGCCAGCAGCCAAGGCACAGGGCAGGCGGATTCACCCCTCCACTTT. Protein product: CASSQGTGQADSPLHF.

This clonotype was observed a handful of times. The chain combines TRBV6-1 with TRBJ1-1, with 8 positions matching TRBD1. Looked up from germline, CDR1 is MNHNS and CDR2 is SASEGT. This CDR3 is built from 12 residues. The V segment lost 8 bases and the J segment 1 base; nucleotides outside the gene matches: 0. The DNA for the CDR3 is TGTGCCAGCGGACAGGGGAACACTGAAGCTTTCTTT. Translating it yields CASGQGNTEAFF.

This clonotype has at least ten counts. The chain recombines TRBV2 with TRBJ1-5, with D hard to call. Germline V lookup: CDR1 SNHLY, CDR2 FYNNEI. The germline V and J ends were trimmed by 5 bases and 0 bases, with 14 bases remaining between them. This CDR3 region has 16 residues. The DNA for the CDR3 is TGTGCCAGCAGTATCGCAGATCTTTATAGCAATCAGCCCCAGCATTTT. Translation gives CASSIADLYSNQPQHF. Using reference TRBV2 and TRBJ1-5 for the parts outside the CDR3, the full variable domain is EPEVTQTPSHQVTQMGQEVILRCVPISNHLYFYWYRQILGQKVEFLVSFYNNEISEKSEIFDDQFSVERPDGSNFTLKIRSTKLEDSAMYFCASSIADLYSNQPQHFGDGTRLSIL.

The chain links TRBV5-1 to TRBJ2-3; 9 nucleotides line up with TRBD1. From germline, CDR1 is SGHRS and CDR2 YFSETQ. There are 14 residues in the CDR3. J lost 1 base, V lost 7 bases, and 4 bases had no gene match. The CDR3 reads CASARTGGTDTQYF. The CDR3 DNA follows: TGCGCCAGCGCCCGGACAGGGGGCACAGATACGCAGTATTTT.

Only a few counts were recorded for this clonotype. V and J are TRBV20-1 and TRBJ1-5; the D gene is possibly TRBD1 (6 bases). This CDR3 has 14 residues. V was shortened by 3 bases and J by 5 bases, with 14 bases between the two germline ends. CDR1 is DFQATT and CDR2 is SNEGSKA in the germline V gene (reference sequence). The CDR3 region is CSASPQGTHQPQHF. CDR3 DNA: TGCAGTGCTAGCCCACAGGGTACTCATCAGCCCCAGCATTTT.

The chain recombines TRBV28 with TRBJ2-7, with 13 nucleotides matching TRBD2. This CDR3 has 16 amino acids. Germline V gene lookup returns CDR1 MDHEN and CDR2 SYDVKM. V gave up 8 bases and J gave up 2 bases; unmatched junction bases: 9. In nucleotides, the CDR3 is TGTGCCAGCGATTCCGGGACTAGCGGGGCCACCTACGAGCAGTACTTC. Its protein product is CASDSGTSGATYEQYF.

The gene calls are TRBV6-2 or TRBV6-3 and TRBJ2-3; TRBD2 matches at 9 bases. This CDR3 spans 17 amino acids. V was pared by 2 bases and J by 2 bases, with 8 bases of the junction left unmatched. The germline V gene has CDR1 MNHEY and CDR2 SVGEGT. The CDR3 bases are TGTGCCAGCAGTTACCCTTCTAGCGGGGAGACCACAGATACGCAGTATTTT. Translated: CASSYPSSGETTDTQYF.

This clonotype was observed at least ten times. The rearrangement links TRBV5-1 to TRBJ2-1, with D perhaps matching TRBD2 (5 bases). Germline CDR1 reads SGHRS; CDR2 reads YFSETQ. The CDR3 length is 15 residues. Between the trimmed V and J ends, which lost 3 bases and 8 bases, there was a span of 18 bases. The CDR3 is CASSSGLEGYDEQFF. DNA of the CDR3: TGCGCCAGCAGCTCCGGACTGGAAGGATACGATGAGCAGTTCTTC.

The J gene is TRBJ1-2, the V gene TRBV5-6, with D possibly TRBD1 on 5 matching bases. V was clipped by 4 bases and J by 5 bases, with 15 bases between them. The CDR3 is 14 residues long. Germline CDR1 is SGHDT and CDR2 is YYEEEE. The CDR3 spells CASSARSGTYGYTF. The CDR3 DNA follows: TGTGCCAGCAGCGCGAGAAGTGGGACGTATGGCTACACCTTC.

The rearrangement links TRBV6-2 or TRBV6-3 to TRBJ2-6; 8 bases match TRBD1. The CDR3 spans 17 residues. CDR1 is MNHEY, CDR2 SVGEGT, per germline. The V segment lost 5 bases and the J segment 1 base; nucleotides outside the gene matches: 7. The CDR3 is CASSVTGVSSGANVLTF. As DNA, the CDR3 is TGTGCCAGCAGTGTGACAGGGGTGTCGTCTGGGGCCAACGTCCTGACTTTC.

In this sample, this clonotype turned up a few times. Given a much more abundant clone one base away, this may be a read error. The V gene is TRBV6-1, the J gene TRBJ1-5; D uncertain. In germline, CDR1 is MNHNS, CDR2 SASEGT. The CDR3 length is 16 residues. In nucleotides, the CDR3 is TGTGCCAGCAGTGAAAGTATGGCGGGGAATGATCAGCTCCAGCATTTT. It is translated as CASSESMAGNDQLQHF.

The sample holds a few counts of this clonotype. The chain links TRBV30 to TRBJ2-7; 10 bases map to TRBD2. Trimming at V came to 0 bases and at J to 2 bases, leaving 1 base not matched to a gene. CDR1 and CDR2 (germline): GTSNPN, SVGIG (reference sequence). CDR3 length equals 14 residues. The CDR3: CAWSVLAGPYEQYV. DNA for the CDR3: TGTGCCTGGAGTGTACTAGCGGGGCCCTACGAGCAGTACGTC.